The rows below give T cell receptor beta chains drawn from one sample of a study of blood T cell repertoires in COVID-19. Method: immunoSEQ multiplex PCR; TCRdb's copy keeps in-frame clones and lacks some. The sample comprises hundreds of thousands of clones, about nine tenths of which are singletons, and 8.5% to 10% rests with the top ten. The sample was PBMCs or T cells enriched from blood (not recorded which). Every receptor here comes from a woman younger than 35 who had recovered from COVID-19. Both conserved end residues are part of each CDR3. The D gene is left open where the match is weak. Expanded clones get a size class; other rows say once, few or many, or leave the size out.

NA | TRBJ2-1 | TRBV5-1 | NA | TGCGCCAGCAGCCCGCATCTAAGCGGGTCCTTCAATGAGCAGTTCTTC | CASSPHLSGSFNEQFF
NA | TRBJ2-1 | TRBV28 | TRBD1 | TGTGCCAGCAAAATTGGACAGGGGGCCTACAATGAGCAGTTCTTC | CASKIGQGAYNEQFF
NA | TRBJ1-5 | TRBV20-1 | NA | TGCAGTGCTAGCGGGGGAGAGGCCCAGCATTTT | CSASGGEAQHF
NA | TRBJ1-4 | TRBV5-5 | TRBD1 | TGTGCCAGCAGCTTGGCCCCACAGGGGTATGAAAAACTGTTTTTT | CASSLAPQGYEKLFF
NA | TRBJ1-1 | TRBV5-1 | TRBD1 | TGCGCCAGCAGCCGGTCGGGACAGGAAGCTTTCTTT | CASSRSGQEAFF
NA | TRBJ2-3 | TRBV5-4 | TRBD2 | TGTGCCAGCAGCCCGGGACTAGCGGGAGATACGCAGTATTTT | CASSPGLAGDTQYF
NA | TRBJ2-7 | TRBV19 | TRBD2 | TGTGCCAGTAGTACGGGGACTAGCAGCTACGAGCAGTACTTC | CASSTGTSSYEQYF
NA | TRBJ2-3 | TRBV7-2 | TRBD2 | TGTGCCAGCAGTCAAGCGGGGGGCGGCACAGATACGCAGTATTTT | CASSQAGGGTDTQYF
NA | TRBJ2-7 | TRBV24-1 | NA | TGTGCCACCAGTGCCCGAGGGGGAAGGGCCTACGAGCAGTACTTC | CATSARGGRAYEQYF
NA | TRBJ1-6 | TRBV20-1 | NA | TGCAGTGCTAGTTCTGGGAGACAGGCCAATTCACCCCTCCACTTT | CSASSGRQANSPLHF
NA | TRBJ1-5 | TRBV27 | NA | TGTGCCAGCAGTTTATCGAGGGGGTTTGGCCAGCCCCAGCATTTT | CASSLSRGFGQPQHF
NA | TRBJ2-3 | TRBV5-4 | NA | TGTGCCAGCAGCTTCGCCGGCAGGGAAACGCAGTATTTT | CASSFAGRETQYF
NA | TRBJ2-7 | TRBV5-4 | TRBD1 | TGTGCCAGCAGCTTCGAGGGGGCCGACGAGCAGTACTTC | CASSFEGADEQYF
NA | TRBJ2-7 | TRBV7-9 | TRBD2 | TGTGCCAGCAGCTTCGGGACTAGCGGCTACGAGCAGTACTTC | CASSFGTSGYEQYF
once | TRBJ2-3 | TRBV7-9 | TRBD2 | TGTGCCAGCAACGAAAACCTAGCGGGGGGCCCAGATACGCAGTATTTT | CASNENLAGGPDTQYF
NA | TRBJ2-1 | TRBV7-2 | NA | TGTGCCAGCAGCCCAGATAGGGGGGGCAGGGAGCAGTTCTTC | CASSPDRGGREQFF
NA | TRBJ1-4 | TRBV28 | NA | TGTGCCAGCAGTTCCGACAGGGAAAAACTGTTTTTT | CASSSDREKLFF
NA | TRBJ1-2 | TRBV6-5 | NA | TGTGCCAGCAGTCTCAGGGGAAACTATGGCTACACCTTC | CASSLRGNYGYTF
NA | TRBJ1-5 | TRBV9 | TRBD1 | TGTGCCAGCAGCGTAGGGCCAGGGGGCGTGGAGCCCCAGCATTTT | CASSVGPGGVEPQHF
NA | TRBJ1-1 | TRBV7-8 | TRBD1 | TGTGCCAGCAGCTTAGTCCCCACCACGGGACAGGGAGTGGGCACTGAAGCTTTCTTT | CASSLVPTTGQGVGTEAFF
once | TRBJ1-2 | TRBV25-1 | TRBD1 | TGTGCCAGCAGTGACATCCAGGGGGCGGGGTATGGCTACACCTTC | CASSDIQGAGYGYTF